This entry describes one TCR beta chain. This clonotype has a count of ten or more. Its antigen has not been determined. No base qualities exist here, and no much larger clone lies one base off it. This entry belongs to a study of CD8 T cells in ankylosing spondylitis (dated by TCRdb to 2017 to 2019). Regarding the study in general: The study profiled T cell receptor beta repertoires in healthy donors and ankylosing spondylitis patients to find disease-linked TCR variants. Samples of peripheral blood were taken, and for ankylosing spondylitis patients, synovial fluid was collected as well. The full study cohort comprised around 25 ankylosing spondylitis patients and over a hundred healthy donors. The research as a whole found: A TCR beta motif made up of several highly homologous amino acid variants appeared to be characteristic of blood from ankylosing spondylitis patients. Significant enrichment of the disease-linked clones was reported in matched synovial fluid samples from ankylosing spondylitis patients. The disease-linked clones had a CD8+ phenotype and were found at relatively low frequencies in peripheral blood. Some of the motif variants had been reported before in the synovial fluid and blood of reactive arthritis patients, a finding that suggests common disease-initiation mechanisms.

The listed sequencing device is Illumina HiSeq 2500. Quantitative 5'-RACE with molecular barcodes was used to prepare TCR beta libraries. In the paper's pipeline: A new computational method, built on a probabilistic model of VDJ rearrangement, was used to identify disease-linked TCR variants. TCRdb applied fastp at Q25 and MiXCR to the public reads, then kept only in-frame beta chains. Rows are combined by CDR3 protein, so each entry shows the most common genes and DNA. For this entry, the V and J calls and clone size follow TCRdb and not the study's own pipeline. The sample table records some 220,000 distinct CDR3 sequences; 7% to 10% of these occur just once. The ten largest clones add up to roughly 5% of the sample. The CDR3 covers 15 residues, taking in both the cysteine and the phenylalanine. Only the CDR3 part of the read is kept: 45 bases, read in frame from the first base. Trimming takes 7 bases from V and 1 base from J, and the germline ends sit 13 bases apart. Reading the germline V gene gives CDR1 SNHLY and CDR2 FYNNEI.

This sequence originates from a female donor with ankylosing spondylitis or in good health (not recorded which). The sequencing input was blood, either unsorted or a sorted T cell fraction (not recorded which). The chain is assembled from TRBV2 and TRBJ2-2, with the D gene too uncertain to name. The encoded CDR3 is CASTLSVGNTGELFF. The DNA reads as follows: TGTGCCAGCACACTTTCGGTCGGGAACACCGGGGAGCTGTTTTTT.